This T cell receptor (beta chain) stems from a study of blood T cell repertoires in COVID-19. The CDR3 covers 15 residues. The germline V gene encodes CDR1 LGHDT and CDR2 YNNKEL (reference sequence). V lost 1 base and J lost 6; bases outside the gene matches: 6. In the authors' workflow: Amplification from reference gene primers served as the basis for estimated nucleated cell counts. Sequencing was performed with immunoSEQ multiplex PCR; in TCRdb, only in-frame clones are kept and a portion is missing. The V and J calls and clone size are taken from that table; D and trimming were inferred from the DNA. The profile shows about 260,000 clones, about 88% of them singletons.

This chain joins TRBV3-1 (or the pseudogene TRBV3-2) and TRBJ2-7; 10 nucleotides line up with TRBD2. The sequenced sample consisted of peripheral blood. This TCR was sampled from a man aged 55 to 70 who had recovered from COVID-19. CDR3 sequence: CASSQAGTSAFEQYF. The CDR3 nucleotides are TGTGCCAGCAGCCAAGCCGGGACTAGCGCCTTCGAGCAGTACTTC.